This note documents a single T cell receptor beta chain sequence. The protocol was immunoSEQ multiplex PCR, while the TCRdb copy is restricted to in-frame clones and leaves out a portion. The table has about 1.5 million clones, under 99% seen once. The sample belongs to a study of shared clonotypes between healthy human individuals. The CDR3 spans 14 residues. J was trimmed by 9 bases and V by 5 bases; bases with no gene match: 7. CDR1 is SGHVS, CDR2 FNYEAQ, per germline. The chain couples TRBV7-6 to TRBJ2-1; TRBD2 matches at 10 bases. The source is a man aged 25-45 years in good health. What was sequenced was naive CD4+ T cells sorted from blood. The subset is: CD45RA+ positively selected. In DNA form, the CDR3 reads TGTGCCAGCAGCGCGGGACTAGCGTACGGTGAGCAGTTCTTC. Protein product: CASSAGLAYGEQFF.